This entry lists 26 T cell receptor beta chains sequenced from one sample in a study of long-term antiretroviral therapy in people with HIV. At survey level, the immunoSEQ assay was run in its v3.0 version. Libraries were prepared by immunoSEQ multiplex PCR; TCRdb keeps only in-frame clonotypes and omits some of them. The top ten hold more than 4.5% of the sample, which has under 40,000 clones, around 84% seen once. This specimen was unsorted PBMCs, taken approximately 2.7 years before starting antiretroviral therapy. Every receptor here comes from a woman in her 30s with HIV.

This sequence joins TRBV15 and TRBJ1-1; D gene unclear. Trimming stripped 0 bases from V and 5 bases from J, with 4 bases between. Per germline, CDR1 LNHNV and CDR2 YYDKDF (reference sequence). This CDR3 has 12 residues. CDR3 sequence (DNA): TGTGCCACCAGCAGAGATATAACTGAAGCTTTCTTT. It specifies CATSRDITEAFF.

CDR3 nucleotide sequence: TGTGCCAGCGCTAACAGGGTTGATGGCTACACCTTC. Its protein product is CASANRVDGYTF. The rearrangement joins TRBV6-1 to TRBJ1-2, with D possibly being TRBD1 (6 bases). Germline assignment: CDR1 MNHNS and CDR2 SASEGT. The CDR3 spans 12 residues. V was trimmed by 8 bases and J by 6 bases, leaving 13 bases between them.

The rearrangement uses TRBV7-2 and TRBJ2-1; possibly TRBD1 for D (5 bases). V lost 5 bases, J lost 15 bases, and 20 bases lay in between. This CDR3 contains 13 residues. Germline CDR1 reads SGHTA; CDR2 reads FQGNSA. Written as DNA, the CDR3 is TGTGCCAGCAGCGGGCGTGCAGGGCGCGTGTCGTTCTTC. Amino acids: CASSGRAGRVSFF.

The CDR3 nucleotides read TGCGCCAGCAGTGCCCAGCGGGGCTACGAGCAGTACTTC. Its protein is CASSAQRGYEQYF. The chain carries TRBV10-1 and TRBJ2-7; TRBD2 aligns across 7 bases. V shed 4 bases, J shed 3 bases, and the junction held 3 bases outside the gene matches. This CDR3 has 13 amino acids. CDR1 and CDR2 (germline): WNHNN, SYGVQD (reference sequence).

CDR3 coding DNA: TGTGCCAGTAGTACAGGGACAGGGGGCAGGGAGACCCAGTACTTC. Its translation: CASSTGTGGRETQYF. The chain links TRBV19 to TRBJ2-5, with TRBD1 matching 12 bases. The CDR3 length is 15 residues. V trimming: 4 bases; J trimming: 5 bases; junction bases outside the gene matches: 5. Per germline, CDR1 LNHDA and CDR2 SQIVND (reference sequence).

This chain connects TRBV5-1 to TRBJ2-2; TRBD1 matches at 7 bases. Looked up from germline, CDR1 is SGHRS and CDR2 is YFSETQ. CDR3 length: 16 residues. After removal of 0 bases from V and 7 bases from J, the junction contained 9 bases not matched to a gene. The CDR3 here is CASSLVSPDRDGELFF. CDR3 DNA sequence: TGCGCCAGCAGCTTGGTGTCGCCAGACAGGGACGGGGAGCTGTTTTTT. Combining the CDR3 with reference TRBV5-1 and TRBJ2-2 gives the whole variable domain KAGVTQTPRYLIKTRGQQVTLSCSPISGHRSVSWYQQTPGQGLQFLFEYFSETQRNKGNFPGRFSGRQFSNSRSEMNVSTLELGDSALYLCASSLVSPDRDGELFFGEGSRLTVL.

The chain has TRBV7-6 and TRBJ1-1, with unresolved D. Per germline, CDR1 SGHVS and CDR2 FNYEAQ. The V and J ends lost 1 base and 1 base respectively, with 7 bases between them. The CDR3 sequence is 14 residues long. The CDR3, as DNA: TGTGCCAGCAGCTTAGACCGAGGGAACACTGAAGCTTTCTTT. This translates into CASSLDRGNTEAFF. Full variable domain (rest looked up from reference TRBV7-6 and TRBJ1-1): GAGVSQSPRYKVTKRGQDVALRCDPISGHVSLYWYRQALGQGPEFLTYFNYEAQQDKSGLPNDRFSAERPEGSISTLTIQRTEQRDSAMYRCASSLDRGNTEAFFGQGTRLTVV.

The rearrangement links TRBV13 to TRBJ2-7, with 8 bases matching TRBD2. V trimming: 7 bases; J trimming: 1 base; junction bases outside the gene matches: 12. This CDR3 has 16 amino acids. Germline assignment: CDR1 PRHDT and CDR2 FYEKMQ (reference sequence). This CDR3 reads CASTLGAGAVSYEQYF. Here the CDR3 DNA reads TGTGCCAGCACCTTGGGAGCGGGGGCTGTATCCTACGAGCAGTACTTC. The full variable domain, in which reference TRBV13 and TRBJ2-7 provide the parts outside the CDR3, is AAGVIQSPRHLIKEKRETATLKCYPIPRHDTVYWYQQGPGQDPQFLISFYEKMQSDKGSIPDRFSAQQFSDYHSELNMSSLELGDSALYFCASTLGAGAVSYEQYFGPGTRLTVT.

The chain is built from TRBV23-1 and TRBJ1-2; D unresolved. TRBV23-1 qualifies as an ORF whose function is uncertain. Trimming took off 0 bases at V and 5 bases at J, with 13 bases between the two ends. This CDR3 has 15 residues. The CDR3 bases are TGCGCCAGCAGTCAATCGGGCAGGTGTCGGTATGGCTACACCTTC. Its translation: CASSQSGRCRYGYTF.

In nucleotides, the CDR3 is TGTGCCAGTAGTATACAGTGGGCAGATACGCAGTATTTT. Translating it yields CASSIQWADTQYF. The chain links TRBV19 to TRBJ2-3; D is ambiguous. Deletions cut 2 bases from V and 4 bases from J, with 7 bases between. This CDR3 is built from 13 residues. Per germline, CDR1 LNHDA and CDR2 SQIVND (reference sequence).

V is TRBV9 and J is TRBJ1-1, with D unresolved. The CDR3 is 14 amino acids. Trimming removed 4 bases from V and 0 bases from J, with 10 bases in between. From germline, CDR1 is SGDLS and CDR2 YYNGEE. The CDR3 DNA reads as TGTGCCAGCAGCACCGCCCTCATGAACACTGAAGCTTTCTTT. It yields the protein CASSTALMNTEAFF. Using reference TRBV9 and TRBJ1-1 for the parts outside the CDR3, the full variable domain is DSGVTQTPKHLITATGQRVTLRCSPRSGDLSVYWYQQSLDQGLQFLIQYYNGEERAKGNILERFSAQQFPDLHSELNLSSLELGDSALYFCASSTALMNTEAFFGQGTRLTVV.

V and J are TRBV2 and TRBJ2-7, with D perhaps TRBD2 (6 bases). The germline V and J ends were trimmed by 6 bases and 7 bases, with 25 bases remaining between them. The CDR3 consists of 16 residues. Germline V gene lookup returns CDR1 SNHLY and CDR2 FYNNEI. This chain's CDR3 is CASREGTTHTTGEQYF. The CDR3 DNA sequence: TGTGCCAGCAGGGAGGGGACGACGCACACCACGGGGGAGCAGTACTTC.

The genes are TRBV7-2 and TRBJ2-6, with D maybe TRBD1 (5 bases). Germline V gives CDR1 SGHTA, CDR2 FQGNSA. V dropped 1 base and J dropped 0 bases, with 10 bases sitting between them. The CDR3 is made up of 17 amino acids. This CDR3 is CASSLVGRVSGANVLTF. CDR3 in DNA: TGTGCCAGCAGCTTAGTAGGCAGGGTCTCTGGGGCCAACGTCCTGACTTTC. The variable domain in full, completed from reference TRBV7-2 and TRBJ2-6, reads GAGVSQSPSNKVTEKGKDVELRCDPISGHTALYWYRQSLGQGLEFLIYFQGNSAPDKSGLPSDRFSAERTGGSVSTLTIQRTQQEDSAVYLCASSLVGRVSGANVLTFGAGSRLTVL.

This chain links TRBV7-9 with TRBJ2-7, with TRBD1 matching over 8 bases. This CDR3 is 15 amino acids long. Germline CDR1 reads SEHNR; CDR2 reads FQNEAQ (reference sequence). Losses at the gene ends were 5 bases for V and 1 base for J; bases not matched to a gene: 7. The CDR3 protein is CASSIRRGQSYEQYV. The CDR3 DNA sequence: TGTGCCAGCAGCATACGCAGGGGGCAATCCTACGAGCAGTACGTC.

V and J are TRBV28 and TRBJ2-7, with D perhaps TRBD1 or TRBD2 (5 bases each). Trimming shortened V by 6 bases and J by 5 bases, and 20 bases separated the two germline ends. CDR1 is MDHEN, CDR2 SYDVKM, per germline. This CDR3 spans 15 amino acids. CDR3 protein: CASSGEGLGDNEQYF. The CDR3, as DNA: TGTGCCAGCAGCGGTGAGGGTTTAGGGGATAACGAGCAGTACTTC.

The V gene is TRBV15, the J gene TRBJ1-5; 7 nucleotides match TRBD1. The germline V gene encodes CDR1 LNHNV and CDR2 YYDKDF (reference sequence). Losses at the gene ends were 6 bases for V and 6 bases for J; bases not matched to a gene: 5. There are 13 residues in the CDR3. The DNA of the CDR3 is TGTGCCACCAGGAGACAGGGTAGTCAGCCCCAGCATTTT. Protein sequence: CATRRQGSQPQHF.

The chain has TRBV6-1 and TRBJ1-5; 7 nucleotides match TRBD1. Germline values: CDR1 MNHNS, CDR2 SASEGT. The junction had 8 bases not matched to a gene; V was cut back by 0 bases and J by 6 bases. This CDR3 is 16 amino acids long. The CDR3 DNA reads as TGTGCCAGCAGTGAAGCGCACAGGGGAGAAGCTCAGCCCCAGCATTTT. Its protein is CASSEAHRGEAQPQHF.

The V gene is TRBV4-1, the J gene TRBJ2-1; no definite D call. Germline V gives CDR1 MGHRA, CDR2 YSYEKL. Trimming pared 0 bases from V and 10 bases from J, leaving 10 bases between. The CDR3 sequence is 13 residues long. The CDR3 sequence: CASSQDLFWEQFF. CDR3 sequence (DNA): TGCGCCAGCAGCCAAGATCTTTTTTGGGAGCAGTTCTTC.

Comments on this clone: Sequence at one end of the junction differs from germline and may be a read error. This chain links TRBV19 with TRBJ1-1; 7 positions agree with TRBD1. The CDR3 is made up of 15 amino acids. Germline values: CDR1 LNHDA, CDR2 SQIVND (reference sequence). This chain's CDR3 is CASSVDRAPTTEAFF. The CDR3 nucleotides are TGTGCCAGTAGTGTAGACAGGGCCCCGACCACTGAAGCTTTCTTT.

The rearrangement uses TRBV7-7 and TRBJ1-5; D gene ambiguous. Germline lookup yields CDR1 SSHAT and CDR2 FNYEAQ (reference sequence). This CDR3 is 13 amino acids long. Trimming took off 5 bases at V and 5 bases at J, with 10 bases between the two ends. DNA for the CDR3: TGTGCCAGCAGCCCGGGTCAGGATCAGCCCCAGCATTTT. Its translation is CASSPGQDQPQHF.

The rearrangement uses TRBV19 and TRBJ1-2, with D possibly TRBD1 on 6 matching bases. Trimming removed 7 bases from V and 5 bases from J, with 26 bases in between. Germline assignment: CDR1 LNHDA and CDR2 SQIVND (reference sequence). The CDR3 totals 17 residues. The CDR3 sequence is CASTPKVEFRDNYGYTF. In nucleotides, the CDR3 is TGTGCCAGTACCCCAAAGGTAGAATTCCGGGACAATTATGGCTACACCTTC.

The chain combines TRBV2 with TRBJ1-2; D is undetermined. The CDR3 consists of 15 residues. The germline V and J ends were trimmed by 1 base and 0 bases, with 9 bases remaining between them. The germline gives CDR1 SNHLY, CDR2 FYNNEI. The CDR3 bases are TGTGCCAGCAGTGAAGGGCCCCCTTCTAACTATGGCTACACCTTC. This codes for CASSEGPPSNYGYTF. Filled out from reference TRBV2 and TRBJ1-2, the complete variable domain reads EPEVTQTPSHQVTQMGQEVILRCVPISNHLYFYWYRQILGQKVEFLVSFYNNEISEKSEIFDDQFSVERPDGSNFTLKIRSTKLEDSAMYFCASSEGPPSNYGYTFGSGTRLTVV.

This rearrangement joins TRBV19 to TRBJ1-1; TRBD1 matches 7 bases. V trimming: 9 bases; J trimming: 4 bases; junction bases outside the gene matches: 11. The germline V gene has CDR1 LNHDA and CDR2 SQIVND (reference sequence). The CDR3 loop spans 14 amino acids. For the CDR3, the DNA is TGTGCCAGCCTTGACAGGGACGTTGGCACTGAAGCTTTCTTT. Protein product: CASLDRDVGTEAFF. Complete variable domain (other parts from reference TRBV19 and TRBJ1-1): DGGITQSPKYLFRKEGQNVTLSCEQNLNHDAMYWYRQDPGQGLRLIYYSQIVNDFQKGDIAEGYSVSREKKESFPLTVTSAQKNPTAFYLCASLDRDVGTEAFFGQGTRLTVV.

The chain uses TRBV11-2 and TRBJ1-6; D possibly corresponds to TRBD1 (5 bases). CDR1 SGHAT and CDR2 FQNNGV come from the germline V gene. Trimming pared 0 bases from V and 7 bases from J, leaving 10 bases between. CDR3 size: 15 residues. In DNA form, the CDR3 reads TGTGCCAGCAGCTTAGAGCCAGGGTGGAATTCACCCCTCCACTTT. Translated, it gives CASSLEPGWNSPLHF.

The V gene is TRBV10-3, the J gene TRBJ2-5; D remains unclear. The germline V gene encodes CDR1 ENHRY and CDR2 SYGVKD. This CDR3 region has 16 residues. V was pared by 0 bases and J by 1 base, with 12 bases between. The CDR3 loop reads CAISESSQRIQETQYF. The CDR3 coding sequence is TGTGCCATCAGTGAGTCGAGTCAGCGAATCCAAGAGACCCAGTACTTC.

CDR3 in amino acids: CASRTGTGSYEQYF. CDR3 sequence (DNA): TGCGCCAGCAGAACCGGGACAGGGAGTTACGAGCAGTACTTC. The V gene is TRBV5-1, the J gene TRBJ2-7; 9 bases align to TRBD1. V shed 5 bases, J shed 4 bases, and the junction held 7 bases outside the gene matches. This CDR3 contains 14 residues. CDR1 and CDR2 (germline): SGHRS, YFSETQ.